The text below deals with one T cell receptor (beta chain). The TCR beta CDR3 regions underwent amplification using RNA transcripts as the source. The HTBI primer set served for first-round RT-PCR of the TCR CDR3. TCRdb redid the calling of the multiplex PCR reads with MiXCR, one entry per CDR3 protein. The data contain over 450,000 distinct CDR3 sequences, 13% to 15% of them seen just once; the ten biggest clones take up 15% to 20%. This CDR3 contains 13 residues. Germline V gene lookup returns CDR1 SEHNR and CDR2 FQNEAQ (reference sequence). The germline V and J ends were trimmed by 1 base and 6 bases, with 6 bases remaining between them. These data belong to a study of T cells in Graves' hyperthyroidism and ophthalmopathy. Patients aged 18 to 65 had newly diagnosed hyperthyroidism lasting under 2 months. Roughly 10 ml of fresh peripheral blood supplied the PBMCs.

The chain links TRBV7-9 to TRBJ2-2; no reliable D call. Sample: blood. The source of this sequence is a woman aged 18-35 years with Graves' hyperthyroidism. In nucleotides, the CDR3 is TGTGCCAGCAGCTTAGTAGAACCCGGGGAGCTGTTTTTT. It encodes CASSLVEPGELFF.